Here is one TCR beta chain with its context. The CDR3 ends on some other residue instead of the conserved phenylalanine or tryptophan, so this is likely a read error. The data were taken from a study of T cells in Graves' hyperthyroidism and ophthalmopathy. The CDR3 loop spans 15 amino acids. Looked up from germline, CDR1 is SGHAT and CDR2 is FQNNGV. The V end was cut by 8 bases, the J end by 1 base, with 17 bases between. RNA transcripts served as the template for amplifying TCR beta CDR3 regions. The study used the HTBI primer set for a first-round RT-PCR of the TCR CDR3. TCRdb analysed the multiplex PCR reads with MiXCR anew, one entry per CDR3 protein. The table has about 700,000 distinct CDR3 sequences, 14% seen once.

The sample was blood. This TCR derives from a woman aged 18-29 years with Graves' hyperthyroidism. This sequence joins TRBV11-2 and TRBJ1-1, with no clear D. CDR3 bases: TGTGCCAGCGCACCCAGCTTCCTTGCGAACACTGAAGCTTTCCTT. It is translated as CASAPSFLANTEAFL.